These 3 T cell receptor beta chains were sequenced from one sample in a study of cytomegalovirus exposure and HLA in healthy donors. The PCR ran on 60 Vbeta and 13 Jbeta primers. The method was immunoSEQ multiplex PCR; TCRdb's version includes in-frame clones alone and lacks a portion of them. The table shows roughly 120,000 clones, with 82% occurring only once. The sample consisted of PBMCs. The receptors shown here come from a woman aged 18-30 years in good health and CMV-seronegative.

This chain connects TRBV27 to TRBJ2-7, with D perhaps TRBD1 (6 bases). Trimming removed 8 bases from V and 0 bases from J, with 11 bases in between. Germline CDR1 reads MNHEY; CDR2 reads SMNVEV (reference sequence). CDR3 length equals 13 residues. In nucleotides, the CDR3 is TGTGCCAGCGGCTGGGACACCTCCTACGAGCAGTACTTC. It translates to CASGWDTSYEQYF.

This clone has only one observation. This chain connects TRBV9 to TRBJ1-1, with D possibly matching TRBD1 (6 bases). The CDR3 length is 14 residues. The germline gives CDR1 SGDLS, CDR2 YYNGEE. V lost 7 bases and J lost 1, with 14 bases in between. The CDR3 DNA sequence: TGTGCCAGCTCCAGCGGGGGGCGGAACACTGAAGCTTTCTTT. It specifies CASSSGGRNTEAFF.

The J gene is TRBJ1-1, the V gene TRBV21-1. TRBV21-1 is a pseudogene locus. The CDR3 spans 16 residues. The CDR3 sequence is CASSAGGGQGSTEAFF. In nucleotides, the CDR3 is TGTGCCAGCAGCGCGGGGGGTGGCCAGGGAAGTACTGAAGCTTTCTTT.